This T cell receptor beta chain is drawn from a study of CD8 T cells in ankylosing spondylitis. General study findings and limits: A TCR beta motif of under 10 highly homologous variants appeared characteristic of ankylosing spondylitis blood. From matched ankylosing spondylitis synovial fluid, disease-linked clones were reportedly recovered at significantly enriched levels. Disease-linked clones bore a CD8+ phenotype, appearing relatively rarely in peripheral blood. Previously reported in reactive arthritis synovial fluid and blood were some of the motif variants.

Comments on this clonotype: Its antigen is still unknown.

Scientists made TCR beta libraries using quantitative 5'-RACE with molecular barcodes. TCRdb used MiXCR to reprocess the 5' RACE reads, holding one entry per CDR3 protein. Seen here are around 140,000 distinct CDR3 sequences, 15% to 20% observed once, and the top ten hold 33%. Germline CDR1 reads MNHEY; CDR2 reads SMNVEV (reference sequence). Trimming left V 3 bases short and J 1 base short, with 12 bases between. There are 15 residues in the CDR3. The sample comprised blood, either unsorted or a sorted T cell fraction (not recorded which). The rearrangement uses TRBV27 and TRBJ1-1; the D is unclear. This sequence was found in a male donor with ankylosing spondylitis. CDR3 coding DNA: TGTGCCAGCAGTTTCGAAGGAGGCCAGAACACTGAAGCTTTCTTT. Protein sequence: CASSFEGGQNTEAFF.